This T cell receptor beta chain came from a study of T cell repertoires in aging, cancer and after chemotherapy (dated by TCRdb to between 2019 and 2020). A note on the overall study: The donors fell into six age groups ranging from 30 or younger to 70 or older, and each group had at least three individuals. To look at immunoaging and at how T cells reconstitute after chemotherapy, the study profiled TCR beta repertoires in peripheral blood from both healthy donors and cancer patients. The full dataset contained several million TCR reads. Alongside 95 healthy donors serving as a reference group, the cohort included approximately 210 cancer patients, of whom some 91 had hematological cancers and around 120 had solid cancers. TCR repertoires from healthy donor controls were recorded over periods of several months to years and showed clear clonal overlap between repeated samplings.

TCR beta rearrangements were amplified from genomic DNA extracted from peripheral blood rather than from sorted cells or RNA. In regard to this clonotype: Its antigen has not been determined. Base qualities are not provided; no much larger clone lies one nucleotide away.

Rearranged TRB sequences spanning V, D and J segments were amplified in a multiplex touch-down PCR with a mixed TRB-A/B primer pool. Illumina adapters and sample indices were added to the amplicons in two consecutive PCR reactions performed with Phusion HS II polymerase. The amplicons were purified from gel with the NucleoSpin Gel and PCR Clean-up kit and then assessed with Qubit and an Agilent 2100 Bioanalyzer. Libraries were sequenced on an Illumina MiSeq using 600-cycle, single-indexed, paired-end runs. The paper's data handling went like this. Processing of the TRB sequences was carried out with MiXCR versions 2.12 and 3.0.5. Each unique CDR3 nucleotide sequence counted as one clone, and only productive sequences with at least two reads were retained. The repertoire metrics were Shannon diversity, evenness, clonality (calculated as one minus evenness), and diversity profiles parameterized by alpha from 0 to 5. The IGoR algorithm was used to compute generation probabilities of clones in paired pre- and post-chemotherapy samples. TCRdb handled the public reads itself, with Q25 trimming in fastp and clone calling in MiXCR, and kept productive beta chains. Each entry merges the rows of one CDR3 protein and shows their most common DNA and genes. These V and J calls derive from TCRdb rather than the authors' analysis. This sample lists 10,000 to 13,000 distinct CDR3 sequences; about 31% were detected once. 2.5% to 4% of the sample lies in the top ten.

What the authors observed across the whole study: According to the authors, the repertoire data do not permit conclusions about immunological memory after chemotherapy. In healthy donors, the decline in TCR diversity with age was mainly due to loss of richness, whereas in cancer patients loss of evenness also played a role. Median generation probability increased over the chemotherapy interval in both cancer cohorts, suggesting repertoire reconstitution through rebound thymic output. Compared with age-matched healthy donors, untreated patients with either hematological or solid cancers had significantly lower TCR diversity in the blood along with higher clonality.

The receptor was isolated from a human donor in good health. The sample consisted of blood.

The DNA reads TGTGCCACCAGTGATTCGGGACAGGCCACCTACAATGAGCAGTTCTTC. Translated, it gives CATSDSGQATYNEQFF. The V and J genes are TRBV24-1 and TRBJ2-1; 8 nucleotides in the junction match TRBD1. From V the trimming removes 2 bases and from J it removes 2 bases, while the gene matches leave 4 bases of the junction unaccounted for. CDR1 KGHDR and CDR2 SFDVKD were looked up in the germline V gene. The CDR3 has 16 amino acids, counting the end cysteine and phenylalanine. Just CDR3 DNA is preserved here, 48 bases in frame from base 1.